This T cell receptor (beta chain) was profiled in a study of shared T cell receptors in the human thymus. This clone was observed once. The germline V gene encodes CDR1 ENHRY and CDR2 SYGVKD. V lost 10 bases, J lost 2 bases, and 13 bases lay in between. The CDR3 length is 13 residues. Sequencing was performed with immunoSEQ multiplex PCR; in TCRdb, only in-frame clones are kept and a portion is missing. This sample carries some 400,000 clones, 95% of them seen once, and the ten largest clones take approximately 0.02%. The V and J genes are TRBV10-3 and TRBJ2-3, with D possibly TRBD1 on 7 matching bases. The sequence was collected from a human donor. The sequenced material came from thymocytes. The CDR3 sequence: CAKVRGVTDTQYF. CDR3 bases: TGTGCCAAAGTCAGGGGGGTCACAGATACGCAGTATTTT.